This T cell receptor beta chain was captured by sequencing in a study of T-cell reconstitution after alpha-beta-depleted transplantation in children. The TCRbeta library incorporated unique molecular identifiers. TCRdb ran MiXCR on the PCR reads and lists one entry per CDR3 protein. The table includes some 440,000 distinct CDR3 sequences, about 17% detected once. Germline-derived CDR1 and CDR2 are DFQATT and SNEGSKA (reference sequence). The V and J ends lost 6 bases and 2 bases respectively, with 11 bases between them. CDR3 length: 12 residues. This sequence originates from a boy younger than two who had a stem cell transplant for Wiskott-Aldrich syndrome, so the T cells may come from the graft donor. The chain has TRBV20-1 and TRBJ2-7; D not resolved. The specimen comprised PBMCs, mostly from graft donor cells, sampled 360 days after TCRalphabeta/CD19-depleted stem cell transplant. DNA for the CDR3: TGCAGTGCAAGGGCCTCCGCCTACGAGCAGTACTTC. Its translation is CSARASAYEQYF.